These 13 T cell receptor beta chains originate from one sample sequenced in a study of monozygotic twins with inflammatory bowel disease. TCRdb reanalyzed the 5' RACE reads and collapses them to one entry per CDR3 protein, without DNA. In total, the table holds about 300,000 distinct CDR3 sequences. Sequenced sample: blood. These receptors were obtained from a human donor with ulcerative colitis or Crohn's disease, or a healthy co-twin of an affected twin (not recorded which).

This chain uses TRBV6-5 with TRBJ1-2; absent DNA, TCRdb's TRBD1 call cannot be checked. The CDR3 is 12 amino acids. Germline-derived CDR1 and CDR2 are MNHEY and SVGAGI. The CDR3 region is CASTRSGGGYTF.

This chain joins TRBV7-2 and TRBJ2-5; the TCRdb call, TRBD2, lacks DNA for checking. The length of the CDR3 is 15 residues. Germline assignment: CDR1 SGHTA and CDR2 FQGNSA. The CDR3 protein is CASSLAGLAQETQYF. Drawing the rest from reference TRBV7-2 and TRBJ2-5, the complete variable domain is GAGVSQSPSNKVTEKGKDVELRCDPISGHTALYWYRQSLGQGLEFLIYFQGNSAPDKSGLPSDRFSAERTGGSVSTLTIQRTQQEDSAVYLCASSLAGLAQETQYFGPGTRLLVL.

The V call is TRBV20-1, the J call TRBJ1-1; TCRdb's D call of TRBD1 is untestable without DNA. The CDR3 has 14 amino acids. Per germline, CDR1 DFQATT and CDR2 SNEGSKA (reference sequence). CDR3 sequence: CSASPVRGGTEAFF.

The CDR3 loop is CASSPGLAGSNEQFF. The chain has TRBV18 and TRBJ2-1; no DNA is available, so the TRBD2 call from TCRdb remains unchecked. Germline V CDR1 and CDR2: KGHSH, LQKENI. This CDR3 has 15 amino acids.

CDR3 amino acids: CASSQVIGLYQYSYEQYF. The V gene is TRBV3-1, the J gene TRBJ2-7; TCRdb selects TRBD2, and the lack of DNA leaves this call unchecked. Germline CDR1 LGHDT, CDR2 YNNKEL (reference sequence). The CDR3 is 18 amino acids.

The gene calls are TRBV20-1 and TRBJ2-4; the TRBD1 assignment by TCRdb is unverifiable without DNA. Germline values: CDR1 DFQATT, CDR2 SNEGSKA (reference sequence). The CDR3 extends over 14 amino acids. This CDR3 is CSAPGSGAKNIQYF.

The J gene is TRBJ2-7, the V gene TRBV12-3 or TRBV12-4. The CDR3 extends over 14 amino acids. The chain's CDR3 is CASSLALVTYEQYF.

The J gene is TRBJ2-2, the V gene TRBV15; the D gene TCRdb calls, TRBD2, cannot be checked with no DNA. The CDR3 has 16 residues. In germline, CDR1 is LNHNV, CDR2 YYDKDF (reference sequence). CDR3 amino acids: CATSVNLPSNAGELFF.

The chain carries TRBV20-1 and TRBJ2-1; there is no DNA to check the TCRdb D call of TRBD2. Per the germline V gene, CDR1 is DFQATT and CDR2 is SNEGSKA (reference sequence). The CDR3 runs to 17 residues. The CDR3 loop is CSARVRGLAGVVNEQFF.

The gene calls are TRBV7-8 and TRBJ1-1. The CDR3 covers 14 residues. The germline gives CDR1 SGHVS, CDR2 FQNEAQ. The CDR3 loop is CASSLAGSGTEAFF.

The chain employs TRBV5-1 and TRBJ2-7; with no DNA, the TCRdb D assignment of TRBD2 cannot be verified. The CDR3 has 14 amino acids. Germline lookup yields CDR1 SGHRS and CDR2 YFSETQ. This chain's CDR3 is CASSPAGPSYEQYF.

V gene TRBV7-3 combines with J gene TRBJ2-7; TCRdb's D gene call, TRBD1, goes unchecked for lack of DNA. In germline, CDR1 is SGHTA, CDR2 FQGTGA. The CDR3 has 15 amino acids. The CDR3 spells CASSYDRGSSYEQYF.

The chain uses TRBV19 and TRBJ2-1; lacking DNA, the TRBD1 call made by TCRdb goes unchecked. This CDR3 is 14 amino acids long. Germline V gives CDR1 LNHDA, CDR2 SQIVND (reference sequence). CDR3 residues: CASNQQGSYNEQFF.